This TCR beta chain is from a study of blood T cell repertoires in COVID-19. The overall study: Sample material is recorded as cDNA or gDNA derived from T cells, B-cell-depleted T cells, or PBMCs.

Living in 20 to 30 US areas, the participants were between roughly 18 and 90 years of age. This clone was picked up a small number of times. At one end, the junction sequence differs from germline, possibly due to a read error. As processed by the authors: The authors estimated nucleated cell counts from reference gene primer amplification. Using immunoSEQ multiplex PCR, the repertoire was profiled, and TCRdb retains in-frame clones only, with some absent. Clone size and V and J calls were adopted from that table, with D and trimming inferred from the DNA. The profile shows approximately 300,000 clones, nearly 90% of them singletons. Germline-derived CDR1 and CDR2 are SSHAT and FNYEAQ (reference sequence). The CDR3 runs to 18 residues.

The chain recombines TRBV7-7 with TRBJ2-2; 9 bases match TRBD2. The sample comprised PBMCs or T cells enriched from blood (not recorded which). This receptor was taken from a woman aged 25 to 39 who had recovered from COVID-19. CDR3 bases: TGTGCTAGCAGCCCCGGCCTAGCGGGGAGGCGGAACACCGGGGAGCTGTTTTTT. This encodes CASSPGLAGRRNTGELFF.